What follows are 30 T cell receptor beta chains derived from one specimen sequenced in a study of Graves' ophthalmopathy and Graves' hyperthyroidism. Scientists amplified the TCR beta CDR3 regions from RNA transcripts. An initial RT-PCR round employing HTBI primers preceded a second-round multiplex PCR. One entry per CDR3 protein results from TCRdb running MiXCR on the multiplex PCR reads. Among more than 550,000 distinct CDR3 sequences listed, about 40% were seen once. The sequenced sample consisted of peripheral blood. These receptors were taken from an adult man with Graves' ophthalmopathy.

Many counts were recorded for this clonotype. The V and J genes are TRBV5-1 and TRBJ2-5, with 9 nucleotides matching TRBD1. The length of the CDR3 is 14 residues. Trimming at V came to 7 bases and at J to 5 bases, leaving 9 bases not matched to a gene. Germline V gene data show CDR1 as SGHRS and CDR2 as YFSETQ. The CDR3 reads CASAGQGTLETQYF. Here the CDR3 DNA reads TGCGCCAGCGCGGGACAGGGCACCCTGGAGACCCAGTACTTC.

This clonotype has ten or more counts. This chain joins TRBV7-3 and TRBJ1-1; the D is unclear. The CDR3 has 13 amino acids. The germline V gene has CDR1 SGHTA and CDR2 FQGTGA. V gave up 1 base and J gave up 4 bases, with 7 bases separating them. The CDR3 DNA reads as TGTGCCAGCAGCTTAAGCCAGACCACTGAAGCTTTCTTT. This sequence encodes CASSLSQTTEAFF.

The chain is built from TRBV29-1 and TRBJ2-5; 9 bases line up with TRBD2. The trim removed 5 bases at V and 5 bases at J, leaving 12 bases unmatched. CDR1 is SQVTM and CDR2 is ANQGSEA in the germline V gene. The CDR3 covers 15 residues. The CDR3 sequence is CSVRASGTKGETQYF. DNA of the CDR3: TGCAGCGTTCGAGCTAGCGGGACCAAGGGCGAGACCCAGTACTTC.

The chain couples TRBV4-2 to TRBJ1-1; unclear D gene. The germline V and J ends were trimmed by 6 bases and 5 bases, with 19 bases remaining between them. Per the germline V gene, CDR1 is LGHNA and CDR2 is YNFKEQ. CDR3 size: 15 residues. CDR3 protein: CASRPQSMRSTEAFF. The CDR3 bases are TGTGCCAGCAGACCACAGAGTATGAGAAGTACTGAAGCTTTCTTT.

At least ten counts were recorded for this clonotype. The chain combines TRBV10-3 with TRBJ1-4; D not resolved. Germline values: CDR1 ENHRY, CDR2 SYGVKD. This CDR3 comprises 12 residues. Trimming removed 3 bases from V and 6 bases from J, with 5 bases in between. CDR3 sequence (DNA): TGTGCCATCAGTGACGTACATGAAAAACTGTTTTTT. Encoded protein: CAISDVHEKLFF.

This clonotype was observed at least ten times. This sequence joins TRBV12-3 or TRBV12-4 and TRBJ2-7; 8 nucleotides agree with TRBD1. V gave up 5 bases and J gave up 6 bases; unmatched junction bases: 9. The CDR3 spans 14 residues. The CDR3, as DNA: TGTGCCAGCAGTGCCTTCGACAGGGGTGGCGAGCAGTACTTC. This sequence encodes CASSAFDRGGEQYF.

Note on this clonotype: The CDR3 end shows no conserved phenylalanine or tryptophan, and so a read error is likely. No DNA is shown, since the ends of the CDR3 on it are uncertain; the CDR3 is the one TCRdb lists. V gene TRBV2 combines with J gene TRBJ1-3; the tabulated D call, TRBD1, remains unverified against the DNA. The germline CDR1 and CDR2 sequences are SNHLY and FYNNEI. The CDR3 has 10 amino acids, counting both end residues. The CDR3 here is CASSGVEGAD.

In the case of this clonotype: A much more abundant neighbour one base away suggests this may be a read error. Given the absence of the conserved phenylalanine or tryptophan at the CDR3 end, a read error is likely. The chain links TRBV2 to TRBJ2-7; no definite D call. Germline assignment: CDR1 SNHLY and CDR2 FYNNEI. The CDR3 spans 12 residues. Trimming shortened V by 3 bases and J by 6 bases, and 9 bases separated the two germline ends. The CDR3 sequence is CASSDPPGEQYS. CDR3 coding DNA: TGTGCCAGCAGTGATCCCCCGGGCGAGCAGTACTCC.

This rearrangement joins TRBV10-3 to TRBJ2-1, with no clear D. This CDR3 is built from 13 residues. Germline V gene sequence: CDR1 ENHRY, CDR2 SYGVKD. Trimming took off 0 bases at V and 4 bases at J, with 4 bases between the two ends. This CDR3 is CAISESGYNEQFF. DNA of the CDR3: TGTGCCATCAGTGAGTCAGGGTACAATGAGCAGTTCTTC.

This clonotype was seen ten or more times. The chain recombines TRBV4-1 with TRBJ1-6; the D is unclear. The CDR3 runs to 14 residues. Germline V lookup: CDR1 MGHRA, CDR2 YSYEKL. V was cut by 3 bases and J by 7 bases, with 10 bases left in between. The CDR3 here is CASSHDHLNSPLHF. The CDR3 DNA reads as TGCGCCAGCAGCCATGACCACTTAAATTCACCCCTCCACTTT.

This clonotype was seen a handful of times. This chain uses TRBV11-3 with TRBJ2-1; D not certain. Germline V gene lookup returns CDR1 SGHNT and CDR2 YENEEA. With 5 bases removed from V and 7 bases from J, the gap between germline ends came to 12 bases. There are 13 residues in the CDR3. The CDR3 DNA sequence: TGTGCCAGCAGCGTAACCGGCCGGAATGAGCAGTTCTTC. This translates into CASSVTGRNEQFF.

The rearrangement joins TRBV7-4 to TRBJ1-6; maybe TRBD1 (6 bases). The V end was cut by 2 bases, the J end by 7 bases, with 12 bases between. The CDR3 contains 15 residues. Per the germline V gene, CDR1 is SGHVT and CDR2 is SQSDAQ. The CDR3: CASSLWGHGNSPLHF. The CDR3 nucleotides read TGTGCCAGCAGCTTATGGGGGCACGGAAATTCACCCCTCCACTTT.

This rearrangement joins TRBV7-8 to TRBJ1-4; no definite D call. The CDR3 is 14 amino acids. Deletions cut 5 bases from V and 0 bases from J, with 7 bases between. Germline V gene data show CDR1 as SGHVS and CDR2 as FQNEAQ. The CDR3 DNA sequence: TGTGCCAGCAGCCATGGGGCAACTAATGAAAAACTGTTTTTT. Its translation: CASSHGATNEKLFF.

Here the CDR3 DNA reads TGTGCCATTTCCCGGGACCGCGACACAGATACGCAGTATTTT. The encoded protein is CAISRDRDTDTQYF. The chain employs TRBV10-3 and TRBJ2-3, with D perhaps being TRBD1 or TRBD2 (5 bases each). V was cut by 9 bases and J by 2 bases, with 15 bases left in between. The CDR3 covers 14 residues. CDR1 and CDR2 (germline): ENHRY, SYGVKD.

The rearrangement links TRBV10-3 to TRBJ2-7, with 7 bases that match TRBD2. V gave up 0 bases and J gave up 6 bases; unmatched junction bases: 8. The CDR3 has 15 residues. Germline CDR1 reads ENHRY; CDR2 reads SYGVKD. The CDR3 nucleotides are TGTGCCATCAGTGAGTCGATGGTGGGGGGGTCCGAGCAGTACTTC. Its protein is CAISESMVGGSEQYF.

In this sample, this clonotype turned up many times. The DNA of the CDR3 is TGTGCCAGCAGTTTAATACAGCAGCCCCAGCATTTT. Translated: CASSLIQQPQHF. This chain links TRBV12-3 or TRBV12-4 with TRBJ1-5; no clear D. The V end lost 2 bases, the J end lost 7 bases, and 6 bases lay between the germline ends. This CDR3 contains 12 residues.

The table lists this clonotype with a count of one. This sequence joins TRBV7-9 and TRBJ2-5; weak D call: TRBD1 (5 bases). The germline CDR1 and CDR2 sequences are SEHNR and FQNEAQ (reference sequence). The CDR3 totals 14 residues. The germline V and J ends were trimmed by 5 bases and 5 bases, with 15 bases remaining between them. The CDR3 spells CASSGKRGEETQYF. The CDR3 coding sequence is TGTGCCAGCAGCGGGAAAAGGGGTGAGGAGACCCAGTACTTC.

The sample holds a few counts of this clonotype. The chain has TRBV4-1 and TRBJ1-4, with D perhaps matching TRBD1 (6 bases). V was shortened by 1 base and J by 0 bases, with 18 bases between the two germline ends. The CDR3 consists of 19 residues. Germline CDR1 is MGHRA and CDR2 is YSYEKL. The CDR3 sequence: CASSQGQGLGGATNEKLFF. The CDR3 region has the DNA TGCGCCAGCAGCCAAGGCCAGGGGCTAGGTGGTGCAACTAATGAAAAACTGTTTTTT.

This clonotype was seen more than once but under ten times. A read error may produce the germline difference seen at one junction end. V usage is TRBV10-3 and J usage is TRBJ2-5, with D unclear. Germline-derived CDR1 and CDR2 are ENHRY and SYGVKD. CDR3 length equals 12 residues. The CDR3 is CASSYSRNPQYF. The CDR3, as DNA: TGTGCCAGCAGTTACTCGAGGAATCCCCAGTACTTC.

Worth noting for this clonotype: One junction end does not reproduce the germline sequence, and a read error may be involved. V usage is TRBV20-1 and J usage is TRBJ1-6, with 9 bases lining up with TRBD1. The CDR3 extends over 15 amino acids. Germline-derived CDR1 and CDR2 are DFQATT and SNEGSKA (reference sequence). The CDR3 spells CSAGDEGQGITPLHF. Here the CDR3 DNA reads TGCAGTGCTGGAGATGAGGGACAGGGAATAACACCCCTCCACTTT.

This chain joins TRBV27 and TRBJ2-5; D gene unclear. Trimming removed 6 bases at V and 5 bases at J, with 13 bases between. This CDR3 contains 13 residues. Germline CDR1 and CDR2: MNHEY and SMNVEV (reference sequence). This chain's CDR3 is CASSPTLAETQYF. The CDR3, as DNA: TGTGCCAGCAGCCCGACTCTGGCTGAGACCCAGTACTTC.

This clonotype was seen ten or more times. The chain employs TRBV7-8 and TRBJ2-7; 9 bases fit TRBD1. The length of the CDR3 is 14 residues. Germline CDR1 reads SGHVS; CDR2 reads FQNEAQ. J was trimmed by 6 bases and V by 5 bases; bases with no gene match: 8. CDR3 DNA: TGTGCCAGCAGCCCTTGGGACAGGGACACCGAGCAGTACTTC. This encodes CASSPWDRDTEQYF.

Concerning this clonotype: This may stem from a read error, because a much larger clone lies one nucleotide away. This chain joins TRBV10-3 and TRBJ2-5; 12 nucleotides match TRBD1. The CDR3 spans 15 residues. CDR1 and CDR2 from the germline V gene are ENHRY and SYGVKD. V lost 5 bases to trimming and J lost 5 bases; unmatched junction nucleotides: 6. CDR3 sequence (DNA): TGTGCCATCAGTATCGGGACAGGGGGCGGTGAGACCCAGTACTTC. It codes for CAISIGTGGGETQYF.

This clonotype was counted at least ten times. This chain connects TRBV2 to TRBJ1-6; D perhaps matches TRBD1 (6 bases). Trimming took off 9 bases at V and 9 bases at J, with 15 bases between the two ends. The germline V gene encodes CDR1 SNHLY and CDR2 FYNNEI. CDR3 size: 13 residues. The CDR3 spells CASESGTTSPLHF. CDR3 bases: TGTGCCAGTGAATCCGGGACAACTTCACCCCTCCACTTT.

This sequence joins TRBV13 and TRBJ2-2; D is possibly TRBD2 (6 bases). Germline loops: CDR1 PRHDT, CDR2 FYEKMQ (reference sequence). V was clipped by 6 bases and J by 5 bases, with 25 bases between them. This CDR3 has 18 amino acids. The CDR3 coding sequence is TGTGCCAGCAGTTTTCGACTAGTCCTCGTCTCGGCGACCGGGGAGCTGTTTTTT. It yields the protein CASSFRLVLVSATGELFF.

Ten or more counts support this clonotype. The gene calls are TRBV6-5 and TRBJ1-1; 7 bases are a match to TRBD1. V trimming: 6 bases; J trimming: 4 bases; junction bases outside the gene matches: 5. The CDR3 covers 13 residues. Germline assignment: CDR1 MNHEY and CDR2 SVGAGI. The CDR3 DNA reads TGTGCCAGCAGAACAGGGGATCGCACTGAAGCTTTCTTT. It yields the protein CASRTGDRTEAFF.

This clonotype was observed at least ten times. The chain couples TRBV19 to TRBJ1-5; D might be TRBD1 (5 bases). Germline V lookup: CDR1 LNHDA, CDR2 SQIVND (reference sequence). V was pared by 10 bases and J by 2 bases, with 12 bases between. This CDR3 has 13 amino acids. CDR3 region: CATMDIGNQPQHF. CDR3 DNA sequence: TGTGCCACCATGGACATAGGCAATCAGCCCCAGCATTTT.

This clonotype was seen ten or more times. This chain connects TRBV7-8 to TRBJ1-2; 8 bases are shared with TRBD1. The germline CDR1 and CDR2 sequences are SGHVS and FQNEAQ. The CDR3 contains 13 residues. The trim removed 5 bases at V and 8 bases at J, leaving 7 bases unmatched. Here the CDR3 reads CASSRVTGDGYTF. In DNA, the CDR3 is TGTGCCAGCAGCCGGGTGACAGGGGACGGCTACACCTTC.

This rearrangement joins TRBV15 to TRBJ2-1; D might be TRBD2 (6 bases). CDR3 size: 15 residues. V gave up 0 bases and J gave up 4 bases, with 10 bases separating them. Germline V CDR1 and CDR2: LNHNV, YYDKDF (reference sequence). The CDR3 region has the DNA TGTGCCACCAGCAGAGATATGGGGGGATACAATGAGCAGTTCTTC. Its protein is CATSRDMGGYNEQFF.

This clonotype showed up just a few times. This sequence may be a read error, since a much larger clone differs from it by one base. The V and J genes are TRBV29-1 and TRBJ2-7, with D possibly being TRBD1 or TRBD2 (5 bases each). Germline lookup yields CDR1 SQVTM and CDR2 ANQGSEA. The ends were cut back, 4 bases at V and 2 bases at J, with 15 bases in the middle. The CDR3 has 14 amino acids. CDR3 region: CSVGGVTAPYEQYF. The CDR3 DNA reads as TGCAGCGTTGGAGGGGTGACAGCGCCCTACGAGCAGTACTTC.